The text below deals with one T cell receptor (beta chain). What antigen it recognizes has not been identified. No per-base quality is available; no much larger clone lies one base away. The data originate from a study of blood T cells in healthy people across ages (dated by TCRdb to the mid-2010s). Study-level background: In model experiments, roughly one uniquely barcoded TCR beta cDNA molecule per two T cells was captured by template switching. The study analyzed two additional independent replicas of 1 million unique cDNA reads from the same blood draw for two donors, one aged 18 to 30 and one aged 80 or older. Four age groups were formed from the donors: young (average approximately 15 years), middle-aged (around 41), aged (roughly 59) and long-lived (more than 75). To avoid experimental bias, donors of different ages were randomly spread across the sequencing lanes. The study measured age-related changes in TCR beta repertoire diversity using deep sequencing normalized with unique cDNA molecular identifiers. Overall results and qualifications from the work: Compared with the aged group, the long-lived group had more naive CD4+ T cells, fewer expanded clones and increased TCR diversity, suggesting age selection. Because the CMV infection status of the donors was unknown, age-related changes in expanded clonotypes may potentially have been confounded. Estimates of total diversity from one million sequenced T cells were regarded as lower bounds and underestimates. Observed TCR beta diversity correlated strongly with the percentage of naive T cells measured by flow cytometry. As age increased, observed TCR beta diversity per million T cells dropped in a roughly linear way, and a significant reduction was already evident by age about 40. Since profiling was done on bulk unsorted PBMCs, naive and antigen-experienced compartments could not be conclusively compared.

Donors were a few dozen systemically healthy Caucasian individuals from Russia aged roughly 6 to 100 years. Each donor gave 8 to 10 milliliters of peripheral blood, drawn into EDTA-treated Vacutainer tubes. Ficoll-Paque density-gradient centrifugation was used to isolate PBMCs, with at least 6.5 million obtained per sample. Total RNA was extracted from PBMCs with Trizol reagent, with at least 5.5 micrograms obtained per sample. For every donor, an aliquot of PBMCs went through flow cytometry to measure the percentages of naive CD45RAhigh/CD27high T cells. Receptor amplification or capture employed 5' RACE. The sample was run on an Illumina HiSeq 2500. A second 7 to 11 cycle PCR used a sample-barcoded 5' primer and a J-beta primer mix. Each TCR beta cDNA molecule received a unique molecular identifier from a template-switch 5' adaptor carrying 12 random nucleotides. Each sample yielded at least 2.5 million CDR3-containing paired-end reads. All of the RNA was converted into first-strand cDNA using the Mint cDNA synthesis kit, with a TRBC-specific oligonucleotide serving as the primer. Following uracil-DNA glycosylase treatment, all cDNA underwent a first 18-cycle PCR with the universal primers M1SS and BC2_uni_R. The study's processing was this. For normalization, 1 million high-quality reads were randomly selected from each sample, with every read carrying a distinct molecular identifier. Reads sharing molecular identifiers were discarded rather than binned into consensus sequences. MiTCR, run with a Q25 quality threshold and the strictest error-elimination algorithm, handled CDR3 identification, clonotype clustering and error correction. Lower-bound total TCR beta diversity was estimated with a nonparametric unseen species model using Euler transformation. Using fastp at Q25 and MiXCR, TCRdb reprocessed the public reads and kept productive beta chains. Entries that share a CDR3 protein sequence are merged under the most common genes and DNA. TCRdb's processing, not the authors', yielded these V and J calls. This sample holds hundreds of thousands of distinct CDR3 sequences; roughly 40% were observed only once. The top ten clones comprise under 15% of the sample.

Deletion took 6 bases off V and 4 bases off J, with a span of 16 bases between the germline ends. CDR1 MGHDK and CDR2 SYGVNS were looked up in the germline V gene. The CDR3 contains 15 residues, cysteine and phenylalanine counted. Only the CDR3 DNA is retained, 45 bases long and in frame from the first base. This clonotype was obtained from a man aged 18 to 35 in good health. The V gene is TRBV25-1 and the J gene is TRBJ2-1, with TRBD1 tentatively as D gene (6 bases match). Sequencing used blood. Here the CDR3 is given as CASSSIGTFYNEQFF. The DNA sequence follows: TGTGCCAGCAGCAGCATCGGGACATTTTACAATGAGCAGTTCTTC.